Shown below are 25 T cell receptor beta chains from a single sample sequenced in a study of T cell changes during pregnancy in multiple sclerosis. Assay used: immunoSEQ multiplex PCR; TCRdb lists only in-frame clones, some missing. The profile shows 35,000 to 45,000 clones, roughly 89% of them singletons. The starting material was CD4+ T cells from peripheral blood mononuclear cells, obtained in the first trimester of pregnancy. The origin of the receptors is a female donor with multiple sclerosis, enrolled in a pregnancy study.

J is TRBJ1-5 and V is TRBV6-5, with D perhaps matching TRBD1 (5 bases). The CDR3 has 16 residues. Trimming took off 4 bases at V and 4 bases at J, with 17 bases between the two ends. Germline V CDR1 and CDR2: MNHEY, SVGAGI. CDR3 in amino acids: CASSSGGGGPNQPQHF. DNA for the CDR3: TGTGCCAGCAGTTCGGGGGGGGGTGGACCTAATCAGCCCCAGCATTTT.

Notes on this clone: This CDR3 is also generated by other DNA sequences in the sample. This chain connects TRBV7-8 to TRBJ2-4, with TRBD1 as a possible D gene (5 bases). The CDR3 covers 14 residues. In germline, CDR1 is SGHVS, CDR2 FQNEAQ. Deletions cut 3 bases from V and 0 bases from J, with 6 bases between. This chain's CDR3 is CASSLTVAKNIQYF. CDR3 nucleotide sequence: TGTGCCAGCAGCTTGACAGTAGCCAAAAACATTCAGTACTTC.

J is TRBJ2-7 and V is TRBV5-8; unclear D gene. The germline V and J ends were trimmed by 4 bases and 0 bases, with 11 bases remaining between them. The CDR3 is made up of 14 amino acids. CDR1 SGHTS and CDR2 YDEGEE come from the germline V gene. CDR3 in DNA: TGTGCCAGCAGCCCTGAGGCGAGCTCCTACGAGCAGTACTTC. It is translated as CASSPEASSYEQYF.

This sequence joins TRBV5-1 and TRBJ2-7; perhaps TRBD2 as D (5 bases). The CDR3 has 15 residues. Germline V lookup: CDR1 SGHRS, CDR2 YFSETQ. The V end lost 2 bases, the J end lost 2 bases, and 14 bases lay between the germline ends. CDR3 nucleotide sequence: TGCGCCAGCAGCTTAACCGCGGGCACTACCTACGAGCAGTACTTC. Translating it yields CASSLTAGTTYEQYF.

This sequence joins TRBV6-4 and TRBJ2-7; 8 bases match TRBD1. Unmatched junction bases numbered 7, after V lost 0 bases and J lost 6 bases. The CDR3 sequence is 15 residues long. Germline V gene sequence: CDR1 MRHNA, CDR2 SNTAGT. In nucleotides, the CDR3 is TGTGCCAGCAGTGACTCGGGGACAGGTTATCGCGAGCAGTACTTC. This codes for CASSDSGTGYREQYF.

The chain employs TRBV5-4 and TRBJ2-1, with TRBD2 matching over 9 bases. J lost 9 bases, V lost 4 bases, and 2 bases had no gene match. This CDR3 is built from 12 residues. Per germline, CDR1 SGHNT and CDR2 YYREEE (reference sequence). The CDR3 protein is CASSISGSEQFF. The CDR3 DNA sequence: TGTGCCAGCAGCATTAGCGGGAGTGAGCAGTTCTTC.

In its sample, this clone was seen a few times. The CDR3 nucleotides read TGTGCCAGCAGCCTTCGCCTAGGCGGGACAGCAAACACTGAAGCTTTCTTT. Amino acids: CASSLRLGGTANTEAFF. The rearrangement joins TRBV7-8 to TRBJ1-1, with 7 bases that match TRBD1. Germline values: CDR1 SGHVS, CDR2 FQNEAQ. This CDR3 is 17 amino acids long. V was pared by 5 bases and J by 2 bases, with 14 bases of the junction left unmatched.

The gene calls are TRBV5-1 and TRBJ2-3; 8 positions agree with TRBD1. The CDR3 runs 16 residues. Germline V gene sequence: CDR1 SGHRS, CDR2 YFSETQ. With 6 bases clipped from V and 0 bases from J, the junction kept 9 bases outside the gene matches. The CDR3 region has the DNA TGCGCCAGCAAAGGGACAGGAGCTACTAGCACAGATACGCAGTATTTT. Amino acid sequence: CASKGTGATSTDTQYF.

In its sample, this clone was seen a few times. The rearrangement joins TRBV19 to TRBJ2-2; TRBD1 is a possible D gene (6 bases). CDR1 LNHDA and CDR2 SQIVND come from the germline V gene (reference sequence). The CDR3 loop spans 14 amino acids. V dropped 6 bases and J dropped 3 bases, with 11 bases sitting between them. As DNA, the CDR3 is TGTGCCAGTAGAAGCAGGGGCGACACCGGGGAGCTGTTTTTT. Translation: CASRSRGDTGELFF.

The rearrangement links TRBV7-9 to TRBJ2-1; 8 bases align to TRBD2. Trimming took 3 bases from V and 15 from J; bases not matched to a gene: 13. The CDR3 has 14 residues. CDR1 and CDR2 from the germline V gene are SEHNR and FQNEAQ (reference sequence). CDR3 in DNA: TGTGCCAGCAGCTTGAAGCGGGAGCCTCCTTGGCCGTTCTTC. Protein: CASSLKREPPWPFF.

This rearrangement joins TRBV7-6 to TRBJ2-5; 7 bases are shared with TRBD1. Germline trimming cut 4 bases from V and 4 bases from J; bases unmatched to any gene: 3. The CDR3 runs 13 residues. Per the germline V gene, CDR1 is SGHVS and CDR2 is FNYEAQ. The CDR3 DNA is TGTGCCAGCAGCTCGAACAGGGGAGAGACCCAGTACTTC. Its translation: CASSSNRGETQYF.

This chain's CDR3 is CASRTEMTGYGYTF. In DNA, the CDR3 is TGCGCCAGCAGGACCGAAATGACAGGTTACGGCTACACCTTC. The chain recombines TRBV5-1 with TRBJ1-2; weak D call: TRBD1 (6 bases). Trimming shortened V by 5 bases and J by 8 bases, and 19 bases separated the two germline ends. The CDR3 spans 14 residues. Germline V gene lookup returns CDR1 SGHRS and CDR2 YFSETQ.

J is TRBJ2-1 and V is TRBV5-1, with D unresolved. The CDR3 spans 15 residues. The V and J ends lost 4 bases and 0 bases respectively, with 11 bases between them. The germline CDR1 and CDR2 sequences are SGHRS and YFSETQ. CDR3 DNA: TGCGCCAGCAGCGTCTCCCCGGGCTCCTACAATGAGCAGTTCTTC. Protein product: CASSVSPGSYNEQFF.

The chain combines TRBV7-6 with TRBJ2-7; 7 nucleotides line up with TRBD1. The V segment lost 5 bases and the J segment 2 bases; nucleotides outside the gene matches: 12. The CDR3 sequence is 16 residues long. The germline CDR1 and CDR2 sequences are SGHVS and FNYEAQ. DNA for the CDR3: TGTGCCAGCAGCAACCAACGGGGCACAGGGGCCTACGAGCAGTACTTC. Translating it yields CASSNQRGTGAYEQYF.

The chain has TRBV4-3 and TRBJ1-3; the match to TRBD1 covers 8 bases. Trimming cost V 3 bases and J 2 bases; bases outside gene matches: 0. This CDR3 has 14 amino acids. Germline CDR1 reads LGHNA; CDR2 reads YSLEER. The CDR3 sequence is CASSQTGAGNTIYF. The CDR3, as DNA: TGCGCCAGCAGCCAGACAGGGGCTGGAAACACCATATATTTT.

V usage is TRBV30 and J usage is TRBJ2-5, with 11 bases fitting TRBD2. Per the germline V gene, CDR1 is GTSNPN and CDR2 is SVGIG (reference sequence). The V gene end was trimmed by 0 bases and the J gene end by 10 bases; junction bases not matched to a gene: 4. CDR3 length equals 13 residues. The CDR3 loop reads CAWSVSSGRDQYF. The CDR3 DNA reads TGTGCCTGGAGTGTGAGTAGCGGGAGGGACCAGTACTTC.

The chain combines TRBV28 with TRBJ1-5; 10 nucleotides match TRBD1. V gave up 6 bases and J gave up 7 bases; unmatched junction bases: 9. CDR1 and CDR2 from the germline V gene are MDHEN and SYDVKM. The CDR3 has 15 residues. CDR3 sequence: CASRPGGTGVQPQHF. CDR3 DNA: TGTGCCAGCAGGCCCGGCGGGACAGGGGTACAGCCCCAGCATTTT.

In DNA, the CDR3 is TGCGCCAGCAGCCCGCACGGGACTAGACTAGCGGGGGTGTGGTACAATGAGCAGTTCTTC. As protein: CASSPHGTRLAGVWYNEQFF. The chain combines TRBV4-1 with TRBJ2-1; 12 bases fit TRBD2. The V gene end was trimmed by 4 bases and the J gene end by 4 bases; junction bases not matched to a gene: 17. The CDR3 is 20 amino acids. Per germline, CDR1 MGHRA and CDR2 YSYEKL.

This clone was found a few times. This chain connects TRBV30 to TRBJ1-1; D unclear. This CDR3 is 13 amino acids long. CDR1 is GTSNPN, CDR2 SVGIG, per germline (reference sequence). Trimming took 0 bases from V and 1 from J, leaving 6 bases between them. The CDR3 bases are TGTGCCTGGAGTGTAAACAGGAACACTGAAGCTTTCTTT. It specifies CAWSVNRNTEAFF.

This chain joins TRBV2 and TRBJ1-2; TRBD1 matches 11 bases. The CDR3 covers 14 residues. The trim removed 6 bases at V and 8 bases at J, leaving 8 bases unmatched. CDR1 and CDR2 (germline): SNHLY, FYNNEI. The CDR3 DNA reads as TGTGCCAGCAGACCTAGGACAGGGGGCACGGGCTACACCTTC. Its protein product is CASRPRTGGTGYTF.

This clone was seen only a few times. The J gene is TRBJ2-7, the V gene TRBV4-1; the D gene is possibly TRBD1 (6 bases). CDR3 length: 14 amino acids. V lost 0 bases, J lost 3 bases, and 9 bases lay in between. Germline V gene lookup returns CDR1 MGHRA and CDR2 YSYEKL. CDR3 in amino acids: CASSQDQDSYEQYF. The CDR3 DNA is TGCGCCAGCAGCCAAGATCAGGACAGCTACGAGCAGTACTTC.

The rearrangement joins TRBV4-1 to TRBJ2-2; a weak D match, TRBD1 (6 bases). Trimming took off 6 bases at V and 4 bases at J, with 15 bases between the two ends. CDR3 size: 15 residues. Germline CDR1 MGHRA, CDR2 YSYEKL. In DNA, the CDR3 is TGCGCCAGCAGTCGAACAGGGCTCACCACCGGGGAGCTGTTTTTT. Amino acid sequence: CASSRTGLTTGELFF.

The chain has TRBV28 and TRBJ2-7; D is undetermined. Trimming removed 3 bases at V and 3 bases at J, with 3 bases between. The CDR3 totals 11 residues. CDR1 is MDHEN, CDR2 SYDVKM, per germline. The CDR3 region has the DNA TGTGCCAGCAGTTTGTACTACGAGCAGTACTTC. Amino acids: CASSLYYEQYF. The full variable domain, completed using reference TRBV28 and TRBJ2-7, is DVKVTQSSRYLVKRTGEKVFLECVQDMDHENMFWYRQDPGLGLRLIYFSYDVKMKEKGDIPEGYSVSREKKERFSLILESASTNQTSMYLCASSLYYEQYFGPGTRLTVT.

This CDR3 is CASSFVGTSGRTNEQFF. In DNA form, the CDR3 reads TGTGCCAGCAGCTTTGTGGGGACTAGCGGGAGGACCAATGAGCAGTTCTTC. This rearrangement joins TRBV7-3 to TRBJ2-1, with TRBD2 matching over 15 bases. Germline CDR1 and CDR2: SGHTA and FQGTGA. The J segment lost 6 bases and the V segment lost 3 bases, leaving 6 bases of the junction unmatched. CDR3 size: 17 residues.

The rearrangement uses TRBV19 and TRBJ2-5; the match to TRBD2 covers 7 bases. The CDR3 length is 14 residues. Germline CDR1 LNHDA, CDR2 SQIVND (reference sequence). Trimming at V came to 7 bases and at J to 5 bases, leaving 10 bases not matched to a gene. The chain's CDR3 is CASNLGGPKETQYF. The CDR3 DNA is TGTGCCAGTAACTTGGGAGGGCCAAAGGAGACCCAGTACTTC.